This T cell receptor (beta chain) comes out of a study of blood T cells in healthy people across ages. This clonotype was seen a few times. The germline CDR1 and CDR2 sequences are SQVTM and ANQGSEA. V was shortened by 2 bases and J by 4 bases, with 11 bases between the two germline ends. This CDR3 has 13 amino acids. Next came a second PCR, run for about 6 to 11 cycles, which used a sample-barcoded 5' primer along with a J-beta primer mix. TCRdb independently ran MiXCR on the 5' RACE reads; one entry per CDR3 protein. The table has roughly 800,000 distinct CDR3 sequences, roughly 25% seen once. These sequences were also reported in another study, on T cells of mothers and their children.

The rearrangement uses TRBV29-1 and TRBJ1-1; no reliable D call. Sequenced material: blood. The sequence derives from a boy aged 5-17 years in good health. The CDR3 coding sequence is TGCAGCGTTGAATCCCGGCCTAGCACTGAAGCTTTCTTT. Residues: CSVESRPSTEAFF.